Below, one TCR beta chain is given with its context. As yet, its antigen is unknown. Collection occurred without any documented infections or immune events in donors. The data were obtained in a study of identifying expanded T cells in peripheral blood. Study-wide points: Technical replicates showed around 1.2 changed clones; approximately 2 weeks around 15; four weeks 19. Across healthy donors, higher total template counts meant significantly greater two-week count variance.

Germline CDR1 and CDR2: SGDLS and YYNGEE. The V end was cut by 0 bases, the J end by 2 bases, with 10 bases between. The CDR3 consists of 15 residues. Clones were read by immunoSEQ multiplex PCR, and TCRdb kept only the in-frame ones, dropping some. The data hold some 81,000 clones, with about four fifths observed a single time. This receptor was identified in a person aged 18-69 years in good health. The chain has TRBV9 and TRBJ2-3; D may be TRBD1 (5 bases). Sequencing was done on a sample of blood. DNA of the CDR3: TGTGCCAGCAGCGTAGAAGGGGTATTCACAGATACGCAGTATTTT. This gives the protein CASSVEGVFTDTQYF.